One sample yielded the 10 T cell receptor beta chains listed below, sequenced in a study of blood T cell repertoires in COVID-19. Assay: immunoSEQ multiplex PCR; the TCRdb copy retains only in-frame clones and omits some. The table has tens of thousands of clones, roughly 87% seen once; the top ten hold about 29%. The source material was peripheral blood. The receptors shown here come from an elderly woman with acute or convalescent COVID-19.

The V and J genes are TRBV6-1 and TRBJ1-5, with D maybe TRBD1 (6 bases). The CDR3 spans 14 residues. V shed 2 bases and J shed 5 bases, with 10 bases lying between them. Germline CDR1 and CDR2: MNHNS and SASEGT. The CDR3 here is CASSEITGYQPQHF. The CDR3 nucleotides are TGTGCCAGCAGTGAAATCACAGGGTATCAGCCCCAGCATTTT.

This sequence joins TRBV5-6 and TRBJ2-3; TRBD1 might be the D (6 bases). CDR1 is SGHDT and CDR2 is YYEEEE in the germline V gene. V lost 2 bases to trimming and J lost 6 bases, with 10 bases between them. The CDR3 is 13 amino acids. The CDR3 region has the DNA TGTGCCAGCAGCTTATGGCAGGGGGATACGCAGTATTTT. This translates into CASSLWQGDTQYF.

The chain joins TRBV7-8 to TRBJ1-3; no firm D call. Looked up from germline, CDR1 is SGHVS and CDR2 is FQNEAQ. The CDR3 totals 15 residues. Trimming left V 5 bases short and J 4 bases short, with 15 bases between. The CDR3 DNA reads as TGTGCCAGCAGCCCAGAGGGAGGGTCGGGAAACACCATATATTTT. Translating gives CASSPEGGSGNTIYF.

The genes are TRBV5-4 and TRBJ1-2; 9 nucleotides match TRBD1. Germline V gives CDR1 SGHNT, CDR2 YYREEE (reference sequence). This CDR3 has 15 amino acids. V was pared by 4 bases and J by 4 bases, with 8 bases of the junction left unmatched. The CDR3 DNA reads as TGTGCCAGCAGCCCCCGGACAGGGGACCTCTATGGCTACACCTTC. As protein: CASSPRTGDLYGYTF.

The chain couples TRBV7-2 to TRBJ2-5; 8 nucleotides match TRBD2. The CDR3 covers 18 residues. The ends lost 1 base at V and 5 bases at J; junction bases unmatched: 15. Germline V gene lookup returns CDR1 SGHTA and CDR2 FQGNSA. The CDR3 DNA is TGTGCCAGCAGCTTAGGTGCGGCGGGGGGCCCGGGGAGGGAGACCCAGTACTTC. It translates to CASSLGAAGGPGRETQYF.

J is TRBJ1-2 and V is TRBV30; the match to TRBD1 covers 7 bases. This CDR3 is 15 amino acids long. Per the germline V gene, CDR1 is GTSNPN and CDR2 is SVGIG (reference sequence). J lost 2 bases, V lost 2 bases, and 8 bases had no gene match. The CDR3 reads CAWSWRQGVNYGYTF. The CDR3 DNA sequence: TGTGCCTGGAGTTGGCGGCAGGGGGTAAACTATGGCTACACCTTC.

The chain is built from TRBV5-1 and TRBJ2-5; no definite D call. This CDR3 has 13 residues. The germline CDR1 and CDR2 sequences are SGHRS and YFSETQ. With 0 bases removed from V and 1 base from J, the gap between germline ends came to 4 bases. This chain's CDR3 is CASSLVLQETQYF. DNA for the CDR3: TGCGCCAGCAGCTTGGTCCTCCAAGAGACCCAGTACTTC.

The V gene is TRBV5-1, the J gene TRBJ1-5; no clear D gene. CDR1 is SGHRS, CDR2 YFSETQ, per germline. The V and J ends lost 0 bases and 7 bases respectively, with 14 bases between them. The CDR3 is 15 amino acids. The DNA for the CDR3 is TGCGCCAGCAGCTTGGGTATCGGGGTGAGGCAGCCCCAGCATTTT. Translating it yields CASSLGIGVRQPQHF.

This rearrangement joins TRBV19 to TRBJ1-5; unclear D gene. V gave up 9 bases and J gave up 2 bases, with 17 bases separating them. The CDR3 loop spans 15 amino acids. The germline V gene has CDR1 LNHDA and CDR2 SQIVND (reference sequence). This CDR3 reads CASTPRDRGNQPQHF. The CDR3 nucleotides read TGTGCCAGCACACCCCGGGATAGGGGCAATCAGCCCCAGCATTTT. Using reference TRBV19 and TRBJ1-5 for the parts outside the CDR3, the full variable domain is DGGITQSPKYLFRKEGQNVTLSCEQNLNHDAMYWYRQDPGQGLRLIYYSQIVNDFQKGDIAEGYSVSREKKESFPLTVTSAQKNPTAFYLCASTPRDRGNQPQHFGDGTRLSIL.

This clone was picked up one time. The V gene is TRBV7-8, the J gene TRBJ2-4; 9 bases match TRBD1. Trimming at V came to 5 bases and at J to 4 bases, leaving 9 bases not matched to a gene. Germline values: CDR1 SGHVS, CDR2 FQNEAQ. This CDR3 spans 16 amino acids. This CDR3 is CASSPHAGTGKNIQYF. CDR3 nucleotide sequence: TGTGCCAGCAGCCCCCACGCGGGGACAGGGAAAAACATTCAGTACTTC.